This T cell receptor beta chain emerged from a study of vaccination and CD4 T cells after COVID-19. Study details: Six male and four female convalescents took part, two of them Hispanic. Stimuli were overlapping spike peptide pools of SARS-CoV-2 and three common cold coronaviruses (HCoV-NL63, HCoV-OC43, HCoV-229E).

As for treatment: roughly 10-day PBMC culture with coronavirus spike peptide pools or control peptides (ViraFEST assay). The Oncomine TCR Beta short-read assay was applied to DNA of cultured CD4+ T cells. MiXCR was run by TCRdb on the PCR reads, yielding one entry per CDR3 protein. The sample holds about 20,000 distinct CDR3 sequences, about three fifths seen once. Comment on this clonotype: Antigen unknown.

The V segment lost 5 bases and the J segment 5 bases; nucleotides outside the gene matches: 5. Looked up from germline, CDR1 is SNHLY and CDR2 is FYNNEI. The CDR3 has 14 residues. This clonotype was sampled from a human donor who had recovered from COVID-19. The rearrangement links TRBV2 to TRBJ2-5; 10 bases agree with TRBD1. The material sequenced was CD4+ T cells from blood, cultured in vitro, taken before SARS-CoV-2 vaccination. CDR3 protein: CASSRDRGSETQYF. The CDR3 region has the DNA TGTGCCAGCAGTCGGGACAGGGGCTCGGAGACCCAGTACTTC.